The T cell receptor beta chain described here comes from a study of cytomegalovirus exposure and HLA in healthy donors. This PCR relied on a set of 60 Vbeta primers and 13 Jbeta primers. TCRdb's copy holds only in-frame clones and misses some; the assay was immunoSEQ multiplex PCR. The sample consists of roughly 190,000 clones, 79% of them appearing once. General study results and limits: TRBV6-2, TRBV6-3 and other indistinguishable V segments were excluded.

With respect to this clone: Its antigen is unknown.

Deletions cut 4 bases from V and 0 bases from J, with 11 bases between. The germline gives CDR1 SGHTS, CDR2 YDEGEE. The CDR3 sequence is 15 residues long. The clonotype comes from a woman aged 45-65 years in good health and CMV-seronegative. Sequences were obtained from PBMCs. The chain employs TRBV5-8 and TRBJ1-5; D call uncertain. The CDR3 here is CASSARGYSNQPQHF. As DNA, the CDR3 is TGTGCCAGCAGCGCCCGCGGTTATAGCAATCAGCCCCAGCATTTT.